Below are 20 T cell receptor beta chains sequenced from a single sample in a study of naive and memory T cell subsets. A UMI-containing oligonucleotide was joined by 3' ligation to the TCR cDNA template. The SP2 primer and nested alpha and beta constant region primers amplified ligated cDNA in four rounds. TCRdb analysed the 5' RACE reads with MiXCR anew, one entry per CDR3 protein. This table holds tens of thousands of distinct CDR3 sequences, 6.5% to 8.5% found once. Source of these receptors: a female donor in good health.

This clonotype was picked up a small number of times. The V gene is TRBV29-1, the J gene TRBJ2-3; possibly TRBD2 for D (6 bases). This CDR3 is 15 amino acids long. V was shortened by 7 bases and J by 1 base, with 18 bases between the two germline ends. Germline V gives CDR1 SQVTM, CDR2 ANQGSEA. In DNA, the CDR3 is TGCAGCGCCAGTACTGGGGGGAGAGGCACAGATACGCAGTATTTT. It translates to CSASTGGRGTDTQYF.

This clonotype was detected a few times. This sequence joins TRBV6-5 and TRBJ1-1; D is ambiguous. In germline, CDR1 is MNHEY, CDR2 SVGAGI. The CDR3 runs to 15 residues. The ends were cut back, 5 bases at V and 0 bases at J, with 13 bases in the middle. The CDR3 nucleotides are TGTGCCAGCAGTAAACACGGCCGGCTGAACACTGAAGCTTTCTTT. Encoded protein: CASSKHGRLNTEAFF.

For the CDR3, the DNA is TGTGCCAGCAGTTTCCTCACAGGGGGCGTTCATCAAGGGCAGTTCTTC. Its protein product is CASSFLTGGVHQGQFF. The rearrangement links TRBV6-5 to TRBJ2-1, with 9 bases fitting TRBD1. V was pared by 4 bases and J by 12 bases, with 16 bases of the junction left unmatched. There are 16 residues in the CDR3. The germline gives CDR1 MNHEY, CDR2 SVGAGI.

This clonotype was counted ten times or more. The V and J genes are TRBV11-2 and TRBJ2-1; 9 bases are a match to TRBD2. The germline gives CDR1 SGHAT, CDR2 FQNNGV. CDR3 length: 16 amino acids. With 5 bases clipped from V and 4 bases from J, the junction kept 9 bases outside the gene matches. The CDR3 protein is CASSTDSAGGYNEQFF. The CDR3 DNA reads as TGTGCCAGCAGCACCGATTCAGCGGGGGGATACAATGAGCAGTTCTTC.

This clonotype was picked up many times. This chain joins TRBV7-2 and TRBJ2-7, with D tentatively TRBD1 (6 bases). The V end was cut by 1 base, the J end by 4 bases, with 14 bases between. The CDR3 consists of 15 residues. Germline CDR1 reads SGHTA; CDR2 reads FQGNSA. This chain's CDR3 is CASSLGTGQPYEQYF. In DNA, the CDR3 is TGTGCCAGCAGCTTAGGTACAGGGCAACCTTACGAGCAGTACTTC.

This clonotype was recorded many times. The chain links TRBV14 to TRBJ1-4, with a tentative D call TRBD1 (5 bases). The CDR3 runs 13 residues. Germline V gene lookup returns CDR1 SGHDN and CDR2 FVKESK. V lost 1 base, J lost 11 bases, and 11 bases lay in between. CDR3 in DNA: TGTGCCAGCAGCCAAGCGCGGTGGGACAAACTGTTTTTT. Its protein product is CASSQARWDKLFF.

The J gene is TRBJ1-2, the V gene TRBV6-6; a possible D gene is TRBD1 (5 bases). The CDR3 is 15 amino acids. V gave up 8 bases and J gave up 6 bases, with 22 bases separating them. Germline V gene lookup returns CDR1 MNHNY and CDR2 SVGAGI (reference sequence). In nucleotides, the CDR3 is TGTGCCAGCTCCACGAGCGGGCAGGGAGGCCATGGCTACACCTTC. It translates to CASSTSGQGGHGYTF.

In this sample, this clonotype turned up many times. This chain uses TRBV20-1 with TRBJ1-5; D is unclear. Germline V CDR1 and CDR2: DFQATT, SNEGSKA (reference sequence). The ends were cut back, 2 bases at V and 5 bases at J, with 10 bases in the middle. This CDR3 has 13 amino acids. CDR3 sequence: CSARFRFDQPQHF. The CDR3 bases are TGCAGTGCTAGATTTCGGTTTGATCAGCCCCAGCATTTT.

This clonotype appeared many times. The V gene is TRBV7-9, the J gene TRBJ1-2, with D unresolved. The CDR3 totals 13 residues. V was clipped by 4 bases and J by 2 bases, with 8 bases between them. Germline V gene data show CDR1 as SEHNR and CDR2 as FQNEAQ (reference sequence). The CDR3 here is CASSYSSNYGYTF. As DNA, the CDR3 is TGTGCCAGCAGCTACTCTTCGAACTATGGCTACACCTTC.

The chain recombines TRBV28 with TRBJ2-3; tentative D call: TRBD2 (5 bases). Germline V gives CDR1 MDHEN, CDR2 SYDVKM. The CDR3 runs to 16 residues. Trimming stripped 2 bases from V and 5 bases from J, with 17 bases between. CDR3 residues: CASSLIPEGGRDTQYF. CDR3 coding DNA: TGTGCCAGCAGTTTAATCCCAGAGGGTGGCCGAGATACGCAGTATTTT.

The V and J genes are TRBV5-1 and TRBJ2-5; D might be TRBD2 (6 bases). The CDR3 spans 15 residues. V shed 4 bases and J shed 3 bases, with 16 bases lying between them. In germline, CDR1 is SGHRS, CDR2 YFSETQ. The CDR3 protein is CASSPSGRGEETQYF. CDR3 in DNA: TGCGCCAGCAGCCCCTCAGGGCGGGGAGAAGAGACCCAGTACTTC. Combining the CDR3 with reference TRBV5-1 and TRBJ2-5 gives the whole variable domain KAGVTQTPRYLIKTRGQQVTLSCSPISGHRSVSWYQQTPGQGLQFLFEYFSETQRNKGNFPGRFSGRQFSNSRSEMNVSTLELGDSALYLCASSPSGRGEETQYFGPGTRLLVL.

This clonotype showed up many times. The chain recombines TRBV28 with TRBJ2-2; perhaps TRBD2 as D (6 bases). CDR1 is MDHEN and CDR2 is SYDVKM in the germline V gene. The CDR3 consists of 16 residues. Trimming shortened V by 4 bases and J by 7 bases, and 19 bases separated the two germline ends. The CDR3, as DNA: TGTGCCAGCAGTTCCCCCAGGACTAATGTCCTCGGGGAGCTGTTTTTT. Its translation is CASSSPRTNVLGELFF.

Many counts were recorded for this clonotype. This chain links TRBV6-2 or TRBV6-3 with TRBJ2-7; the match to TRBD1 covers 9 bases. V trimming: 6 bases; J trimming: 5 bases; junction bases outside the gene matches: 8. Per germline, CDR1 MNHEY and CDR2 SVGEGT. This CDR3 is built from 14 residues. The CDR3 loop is CASRTPGQGDEQYF. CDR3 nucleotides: TGTGCCAGCAGAACACCGGGACAGGGAGACGAGCAGTACTTC.

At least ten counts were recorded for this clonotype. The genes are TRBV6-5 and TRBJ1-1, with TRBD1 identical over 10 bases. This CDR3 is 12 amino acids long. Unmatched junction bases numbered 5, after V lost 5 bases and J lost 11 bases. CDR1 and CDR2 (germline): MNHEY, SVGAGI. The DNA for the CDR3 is TGTGCCAGCAGTCGACAGGGGGCGGCGGCTTTCTTT. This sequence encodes CASSRQGAAAFF.

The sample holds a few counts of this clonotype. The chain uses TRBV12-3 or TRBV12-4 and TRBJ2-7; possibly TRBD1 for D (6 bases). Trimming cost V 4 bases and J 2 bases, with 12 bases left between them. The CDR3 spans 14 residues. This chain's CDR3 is CASSSGQPPYEQYF. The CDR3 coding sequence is TGTGCCAGCAGTTCCGGACAGCCTCCCTACGAGCAGTACTTC.

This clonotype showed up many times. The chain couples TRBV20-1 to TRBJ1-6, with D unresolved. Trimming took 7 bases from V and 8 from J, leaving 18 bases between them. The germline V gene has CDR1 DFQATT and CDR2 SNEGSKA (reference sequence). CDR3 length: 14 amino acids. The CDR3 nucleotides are TGCAGTGGTCAGATTGGCCCCGGGGATTCACCCCTCCACTTT. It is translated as CSGQIGPGDSPLHF.

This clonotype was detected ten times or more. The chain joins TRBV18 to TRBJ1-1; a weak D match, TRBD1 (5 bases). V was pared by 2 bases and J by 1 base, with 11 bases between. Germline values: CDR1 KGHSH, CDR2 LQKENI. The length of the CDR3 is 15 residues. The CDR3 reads CASSPWGTENTEAFF. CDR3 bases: TGTGCCAGCTCACCATGGGGGACTGAGAACACTGAAGCTTTCTTT.

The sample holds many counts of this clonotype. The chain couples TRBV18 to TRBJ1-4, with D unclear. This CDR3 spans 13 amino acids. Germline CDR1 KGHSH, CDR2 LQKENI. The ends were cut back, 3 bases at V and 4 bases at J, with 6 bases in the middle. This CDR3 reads CASSPVGNEKLFF. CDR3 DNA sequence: TGTGCCAGCTCACCCGTGGGTAATGAAAAACTGTTTTTT.

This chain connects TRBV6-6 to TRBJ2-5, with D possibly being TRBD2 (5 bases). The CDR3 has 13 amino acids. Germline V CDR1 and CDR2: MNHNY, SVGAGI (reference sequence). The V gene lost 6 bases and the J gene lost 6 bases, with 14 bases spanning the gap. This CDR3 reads CASSAEVPKTQYF. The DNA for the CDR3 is TGTGCCAGCAGCGCGGAGGTCCCAAAGACCCAGTACTTC.

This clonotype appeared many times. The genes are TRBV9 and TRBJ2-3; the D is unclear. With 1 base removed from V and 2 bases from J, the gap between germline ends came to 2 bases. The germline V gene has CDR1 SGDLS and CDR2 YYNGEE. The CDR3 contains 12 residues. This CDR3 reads CASSVNTDTQYF. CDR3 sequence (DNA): TGTGCCAGCAGCGTAAACACAGATACGCAGTATTTT.